This TCR beta chain was identified during a study of T-cell reconstitution after alpha-beta-depleted transplantation in children. This sample's TCRbeta library carried unique molecular identifier barcodes. One entry per CDR3 protein, called by TCRdb with MiXCR from the PCR reads. Among just over 350,000 distinct CDR3 sequences listed, roughly 13% were seen once. The V gene lost 8 bases and the J gene lost 1 base, with 11 bases spanning the gap. Germline V gene sequence: CDR1 LNHNV, CDR2 YYDKDF (reference sequence). The CDR3 sequence is 14 residues long. The source material was PBMCs, sampled from the stem cell graft. The chain is built from TRBV15 and TRBJ2-2; D might be TRBD1 (6 bases). The sequence was collected from a human donor who donated a stem cell graft to a child with Fanconi anemia. Here the CDR3 reads CATSAQGNTGELFF. The DNA for the CDR3 is TGTGCCACCTCTGCACAGGGGAACACCGGGGAGCTGTTTTTT.